This paragraph reports one T cell receptor (beta chain). The data are from a study of T cell changes during pregnancy in multiple sclerosis. CDR1 and CDR2 (germline): SGHTA, FQGNSA. CDR3 length equals 15 residues. The ends were cut back, 6 bases at V and 2 bases at J, with 15 bases in the middle. This table comes from immunoSEQ multiplex PCR, and its TCRdb copy is limited to in-frame clones, with some not included. The table has 30,000 to 35,000 clones, roughly 90% seen once. The sequence was collected from a female donor in good health, enrolled as a control in a pregnancy study. The chain combines TRBV7-2 with TRBJ2-3; tentative D call: TRBD1 (5 bases). Specimen: CD4+ T cells from peripheral blood mononuclear cells, collected in the second trimester of pregnancy. The CDR3 DNA is TGTGCCAGCAGTCAGACGGGCAGGGTCACAGATACGCAGTATTTT. Protein product: CASSQTGRVTDTQYF. Full variable domain (outside the CDR3, taken from reference TRBV7-2 and TRBJ2-3): GAGVSQSPSNKVTEKGKDVELRCDPISGHTALYWYRQSLGQGLEFLIYFQGNSAPDKSGLPSDRFSAERTGGSVSTLTIQRTQQEDSAVYLCASSQTGRVTDTQYFGPGTRLTVL.